This entry describes one TCR beta chain. Its target is not known. Using its own MiXCR run on the multiplex PCR reads, TCRdb lists one record per CDR3 protein. Among tens of thousands of distinct CDR3 sequences listed, approximately 57% were seen once. This sample was taken from a study of breast tumors, draining lymph nodes, adjacent tissues. Study results and limitations: Tumor repertoires ranked between lymph nodes and nontumor tissue in diversity, with V and J gene preferences.

The sequence derives from a female donor with breast cancer. Some clones in this sample may be carry-over from other donors' samples. The sequenced sample was breast tumor tissue.

In nucleotides, the CDR3 is TGTGCCATCAGGGGGACAGGGGGCTACGAGCAGTACTTC. Its protein is CAIRGTGGYEQYF. The J gene is TRBJ2-7, the V gene TRBV10-3; 11 bases align to TRBD1. V shed 6 bases and J 3 bases; nucleotides not matched to a gene: 1. Germline-derived CDR1 and CDR2 are ENHRY and SYGVKD. CDR3 length: 13 residues.